A single sample is the source of the 18 T cell receptor beta chains below, sequenced in a study of cytomegalovirus exposure and HLA in healthy donors. In the PCR, 60 Vbeta and 13 Jbeta primers were used. Sequencing used immunoSEQ multiplex PCR; TCRdb keeps in-frame clones, though not all of them. Altogether more than 140,000 clones are present, about three quarters being singletons, with the ten largest covering 1.5% to 2%. Sequenced material: PBMCs. The receptors derive from a female donor in good health and CMV-seronegative.

The rearrangement uses TRBV2 and TRBJ2-2, with D perhaps matching TRBD1 (8 bases). Trimming took 6 bases from V and 9 from J, leaving 17 bases between them. This CDR3 spans 14 amino acids. Germline CDR1 SNHLY, CDR2 FYNNEI. The CDR3 bases are TGTGCCAGCAGAGCGGGACAGGCCACGTGGGAGCTGTTTTTT. This gives the protein CASRAGQATWELFF.

This clone was seen a handful of times. J is TRBJ1-2 and V is TRBV6-5; D may be TRBD1 (5 bases). Per germline, CDR1 MNHEY and CDR2 SVGAGI. The V and J ends lost 0 bases and 7 bases respectively, with 12 bases between them. The CDR3 spans 14 residues. The CDR3 loop reads CASSYSRQYGGYTF. As DNA, the CDR3 is TGTGCCAGCAGTTACTCCCGACAGTACGGTGGCTACACCTTC.

The V and J genes are TRBV5-4 and TRBJ2-4, with D possibly being TRBD1 (5 bases). Trimming took off 0 bases at V and 4 bases at J, with 5 bases between the two ends. CDR3 length equals 13 residues. The germline CDR1 and CDR2 sequences are SGHNT and YYREEE (reference sequence). In DNA, the CDR3 is TGTGCCAGCAGCTTGGAGGGGAAAAACATTCAGTACTTC. Its translation is CASSLEGKNIQYF.

This chain joins TRBV2 and TRBJ2-5; 8 bases are a match to TRBD1. V shed 6 bases, J shed 1 base, and the junction held 7 bases outside the gene matches. CDR1 and CDR2 (germline): SNHLY, FYNNEI. This CDR3 has 15 amino acids. The chain's CDR3 is CASSYTGGVQETQYF. CDR3 DNA sequence: TGTGCCAGCAGCTATACAGGGGGAGTCCAAGAGACCCAGTACTTC. The full variable domain, in which reference TRBV2 and TRBJ2-5 provide the parts outside the CDR3, is EPEVTQTPSHQVTQMGQEVILRCVPISNHLYFYWYRQILGQKVEFLVSFYNNEISEKSEIFDDQFSVERPDGSNFTLKIRSTKLEDSAMYFCASSYTGGVQETQYFGPGTRLLVL.

In this sample, this clone turned up once. J is TRBJ1-5 and V is TRBV5-8; no clear D gene. The CDR3 totals 12 residues. The V end was cut by 1 base, the J end by 4 bases, with 3 bases between. Per germline, CDR1 SGHTS and CDR2 YDEGEE. CDR3 region: CASSLLNQPQHF. CDR3 coding DNA: TGTGCCAGCAGCTTGCTAAATCAGCCCCAGCATTTT.

The chain carries TRBV6-5 and TRBJ2-1; 10 bases align to TRBD2. Germline V lookup: CDR1 MNHEY, CDR2 SVGAGI. J gave up 6 bases and V 2 bases, and 1 base lay outside the gene matches. This CDR3 has 14 amino acids. The CDR3 reads CASSYGTSANEQFF. DNA of the CDR3: TGTGCCAGCAGTTACGGGACTAGCGCCAATGAGCAGTTCTTC.

This sequence joins TRBV5-5 and TRBJ2-7; possible D gene TRBD1, 6 bases. The V end lost 0 bases, the J end lost 2 bases, and 12 bases lay between the germline ends. This CDR3 comprises 15 residues. Looked up from germline, CDR1 is SGHKS and CDR2 is YYEKEE (reference sequence). CDR3 DNA: TGTGCCAGCAGCTTGGCGGTGGGGGCTCCCTACGAGCAGTACTTC. Translation: CASSLAVGAPYEQYF.

The genes are TRBV10-1 and TRBJ2-7; 12 bases are a match to TRBD2. V lost 5 bases to trimming and J lost 5 bases; unmatched junction nucleotides: 7. The germline V gene has CDR1 WNHNN and CDR2 SYGVQD (reference sequence). The CDR3 spans 15 residues. The CDR3 protein is CASSLSSGRADEQYF. CDR3 bases: TGCGCCAGCAGTCTCTCTAGCGGGAGGGCCGACGAGCAGTACTTC.

The genes are TRBV28 and TRBJ2-7; TRBD2 matches 14 bases. CDR1 is MDHEN, CDR2 SYDVKM, per germline. With V trimmed by 1 base and J by 4 bases, 3 bases remained unmatched. CDR3 length: 16 residues. The CDR3 coding sequence is TGTGCCAGCAGTTTATCTGGGACTAGCGGGAGTTACGAGCAGTACTTC. Amino acids: CASSLSGTSGSYEQYF.

V gene TRBV6-1 combines with J gene TRBJ2-3; TRBD2 is a possible D gene (5 bases). The CDR3 runs 14 residues. Germline CDR1 is MNHNS and CDR2 is SASEGT. V lost 7 bases, J lost 3 bases, and 14 bases lay in between. CDR3 in amino acids: CASIEGSRTDTQYF. The CDR3 DNA reads as TGTGCCAGCATCGAGGGTTCAAGGACAGATACGCAGTATTTT.

The genes are TRBV7-9 and TRBJ2-7, with D possibly being TRBD1 (7 bases). The CDR3 is 13 residues long. The V end lost 6 bases, the J end lost 4 bases, and 13 bases lay between the germline ends. The germline V gene encodes CDR1 SEHNR and CDR2 FQNEAQ (reference sequence). The CDR3 region has the DNA TGTGCCAGCAGGGGGGGACAGTCGTACGAGCAGTACTTC. Protein: CASRGGQSYEQYF.

The rearrangement links TRBV27 to TRBJ1-1; tentatively, D is TRBD1 (6 bases). Deletions cut 2 bases from V and 0 bases from J, with 10 bases between. Germline loops: CDR1 MNHEY, CDR2 SMNVEV (reference sequence). The CDR3 runs 15 residues. CDR3 loop: CASSLTPGVNTEAFF. For the CDR3, the DNA is TGTGCCAGCAGTTTAACCCCAGGGGTGAACACTGAAGCTTTCTTT.

The chain carries TRBV5-6 and TRBJ2-2; 9 bases agree with TRBD1. This CDR3 region has 15 residues. Germline CDR1 and CDR2: SGHDT and YYEEEE. V was clipped by 7 bases and J by 4 bases; unmatched bases: 8. The CDR3 coding sequence is TGTGCCAGCCGCCCTGAGACAGGGGGCACCGGGGAGCTGTTTTTT. The encoded protein is CASRPETGGTGELFF.

The chain links TRBV27 to TRBJ2-3; no reliable D call. Trimming left V 1 base short and J 0 bases short, with 14 bases between. The CDR3 is 17 amino acids. Germline lookup yields CDR1 MNHEY and CDR2 SMNVEV (reference sequence). For the CDR3, the DNA is TGTGCCAGCAGTTTATTTCAGGCTCCTTTCAGCACAGATACGCAGTATTTT. Its translation is CASSLFQAPFSTDTQYF.

The chain is built from TRBV27 and TRBJ2-3; 9 bases agree with TRBD2. V dropped 7 bases and J dropped 4; count of bases not matched to a gene: 12. The CDR3 extends over 16 amino acids. Germline V gene sequence: CDR1 MNHEY, CDR2 SMNVEV (reference sequence). CDR3 DNA: TGTGCCAGCACCCCGCGGATGCGGGAGGGCCCAGATACGCAGTATTTT. Its protein is CASTPRMREGPDTQYF.

The V gene is TRBV7-9, the J gene TRBJ2-5; D is unclear. Trimming pared 5 bases from V and 4 bases from J, leaving 5 bases between. Germline V gene sequence: CDR1 SEHNR, CDR2 FQNEAQ (reference sequence). The CDR3 runs 11 residues. For the CDR3, the DNA is TGTGCCAGCAGCCCTCCAGAGACCCAGTACTTC. Translating gives CASSPPETQYF.

The chain has TRBV7-2 and TRBJ2-1; TRBD2 matches 7 bases. The CDR3 totals 15 residues. Looked up from germline, CDR1 is SGHTA and CDR2 is FQGNSA. The V and J ends lost 4 bases and 8 bases, in that order; junction bases with no gene match: 11. CDR3 protein: CASSSSSGPPHEQFF. The CDR3 DNA sequence: TGTGCCAGCAGCTCGTCTAGCGGTCCGCCCCATGAGCAGTTCTTC.

This CDR3 is CASSRVDSYNEQFF. CDR3 DNA sequence: TGTGCCAGCAGCCGGGTGGACAGCTACAATGAGCAGTTCTTC. The chain uses TRBV7-8 and TRBJ2-1; maybe TRBD1 (6 bases). Looked up from germline, CDR1 is SGHVS and CDR2 is FQNEAQ. V lost 5 bases and J lost 3, with 11 bases in between. The CDR3 is 14 residues long.